Below are 9 T cell receptor beta chains sequenced from a single sample in a study of regulatory T cells in long-lasting Graves disease. Time point meaning: persistent/refractory GD, antithyroid drugs over 5 years with positive TRAb. Researchers made the TCR library from RNA that was extracted from PBMCs. Library construction for TCR beta used iRepertoire HTBI primers and Arm-PCR of CDR3 regions. TCRdb reprocessed the multiplex PCR reads via MiXCR and lists one record per CDR3 protein. Of almost 350,000 distinct CDR3 sequences in the sample, about 19% are singletons; the top ten hold roughly 29%. The material sequenced was peripheral blood mononuclear cells (PBMCs), taken when the disease was refractory, from a patient treated with antithyroid drugs. The receptors here all came from a female donor with Graves disease.

CDR3 in DNA: TGTGCCAGCAGCTCAACTGGCGGGGGCGTCAATCAGCCCCAGCATTTT. It specifies CASSSTGGGVNQPQHF. The V gene is TRBV7-9, the J gene TRBJ1-5, with a tentative D call TRBD1 (6 bases). CDR1 and CDR2 from the germline V gene are SEHNR and FQNEAQ (reference sequence). The CDR3 has 16 residues. Trimming cost V 4 bases and J 3 bases, with 16 bases left between them.

This clonotype was found a few times. The chain couples TRBV7-9 to TRBJ2-7; D is undetermined. Trimming removed 3 bases at V and 3 bases at J, with 9 bases between. Germline V gene lookup returns CDR1 SEHNR and CDR2 FQNEAQ (reference sequence). The CDR3 is 13 residues long. The CDR3 nucleotides are TGTGCCAGCAGCTTGGTTCCCCACTACGAGCAGTACTTC. Translating it yields CASSLVPHYEQYF.

This clonotype turned up a few times. The J gene is TRBJ1-1, the V gene TRBV4-1, with 8 bases fitting TRBD1. The CDR3 loop spans 13 amino acids. The junction had 7 bases not matched to a gene; V was cut back by 6 bases and J by 7 bases. Germline values: CDR1 MGHRA, CDR2 YSYEKL. CDR3 nucleotides: TGCGCCAGCAGAGGGACAGGCGAACATGAAGCTTTCTTT. Amino acid sequence: CASRGTGEHEAFF.

This clonotype was recorded at least ten times. The gene calls are TRBV19 and TRBJ1-5, with D unclear. Germline CDR1 reads LNHDA; CDR2 reads SQIVND (reference sequence). Trimming removed 2 bases at V and 1 base at J, with 9 bases between. The CDR3 consists of 15 residues. In nucleotides, the CDR3 is TGTGCCAGTAGTATAAGGGTTGGGAGCAATCAGCCCCAGCATTTT. Encoded protein: CASSIRVGSNQPQHF.

This clonotype was recorded many times. V usage is TRBV6-1 and J usage is TRBJ2-2; TRBD1 matches at 10 bases. V shed 10 bases and J 5 bases; nucleotides not matched to a gene: 7. The CDR3 is 14 residues long. The germline gives CDR1 MNHNS, CDR2 SASEGT. The CDR3 here is CAIRQGAITGELFF. The CDR3 DNA is TGTGCCATCAGACAGGGGGCAATAACCGGGGAGCTGTTTTTT.

Turning to this clonotype: A read error is likely here: a far larger clone is one base away. Lacking the conserved final phenylalanine or tryptophan, this CDR3 likely reflects a read error. V usage is TRBV27 and J usage is TRBJ2-5; 9 nucleotides match TRBD1. The J call may not be correct, given that the DNA end is closer to TRBJ2-1. The CDR3 extends over 15 amino acids. Germline V gene data show CDR1 as MNHEY and CDR2 as SMNVEV (reference sequence). CDR3 nucleotides: TGTGCCAGCAGCTTGGACAGGGGCCTAGGCAATGAGCAGTTCTTG. Translation gives CASSLDRGLGNEQFL.

This clonotype has more than one count but fewer than ten. A read error may explain this, as a much larger clone is one base away. The chain links TRBV11-2 to TRBJ2-7; D not resolved. In germline, CDR1 is SGHAT, CDR2 FQNNGV. The CDR3 is 12 amino acids. The CDR3 region is CASSPLVYEQCF. CDR3 nucleotide sequence: TGTGCCAGCAGCCCCCTGGTTTACGAGCAGTGCTTC.

This clonotype occurred many times. CDR3 DNA: TGTGCCACCAGCAGAGAATACGTCCAGGACAGCAATCAGCCCCAGCATTTT. Residues: CATSREYVQDSNQPQHF. This chain uses TRBV15 with TRBJ1-5; no clear D. The CDR3 has 17 residues. CDR1 and CDR2 from the germline V gene are LNHNV and YYDKDF (reference sequence). Trimming took off 0 bases at V and 1 base at J, with 13 bases between the two ends.

This clonotype appeared a few times. The J gene is TRBJ1-3, the V gene TRBV7-8; D possibly corresponds to TRBD1 (5 bases). The germline gives CDR1 SGHVS, CDR2 FQNEAQ. V was cut by 5 bases and J by 4 bases, with 18 bases left in between. This CDR3 has 16 amino acids. The CDR3 DNA reads as TGTGCCAGCAGCAAAGAGAGACAGTGGACCGGAAACACCATATATTTT. It specifies CASSKERQWTGNTIYF.